The 29 T cell receptor beta chains reported below all come from one sample, sequenced in a study of blood T cell repertoires in COVID-19. TCRdb's copy holds only in-frame clones and misses some; the assay was immunoSEQ multiplex PCR. The sample lists 72,000 or so clones; around nine tenths were seen once. The sequenced material came from peripheral blood. These receptors originate from a woman aged 60-75 years with acute or convalescent COVID-19.

In DNA, the CDR3 is TGTGCCAGCAGCCAAGTTTCACAGGGGGATTCACCCCTCCACTTT. It yields the protein CASSQVSQGDSPLHF. J is TRBJ1-6 and V is TRBV3-1 (or the pseudogene TRBV3-2); 8 bases map to TRBD1. The J segment lost 8 bases and the V segment lost 1 base, leaving 4 bases of the junction unmatched. CDR1 and CDR2 from the germline V gene are LGHDT and YNNKEL (reference sequence). This CDR3 has 15 amino acids.

This rearrangement joins TRBV4-1 to TRBJ2-1; TRBD2 might be the D (5 bases). CDR1 and CDR2 (germline): MGHRA, YSYEKL. The CDR3 has 14 residues. V shed 0 bases and J shed 7 bases, with 10 bases lying between them. The CDR3 nucleotides read TGCGCCAGCAGCCAAGAACAGAGGAGGAATGAGCAGTTCTTC. The encoded protein is CASSQEQRRNEQFF.

A single count supports this clone. The rearrangement links TRBV10-3 to TRBJ2-1, with TRBD2 matching 10 bases. CDR1 ENHRY and CDR2 SYGVKD come from the germline V gene. This CDR3 comprises 16 residues. V trimming: 4 bases; J trimming: 8 bases; junction bases outside the gene matches: 11. CDR3: CAISARSSGGEDEQFF. Written as DNA, the CDR3 is TGTGCCATCAGTGCCCGGTCTAGCGGGGGCGAAGATGAGCAGTTCTTC.

The gene calls are TRBV15 and TRBJ2-1; 15 positions agree with TRBD2. With 4 bases clipped from V and 10 bases from J, the junction kept 11 bases outside the gene matches. This CDR3 region has 17 residues. Germline lookup yields CDR1 LNHNV and CDR2 YYDKDF (reference sequence). The CDR3 DNA follows: TGTGCCACCAGCAAGCCCGCTGGACTAGCGGGGGGGGCCGAGCAGTTCTTC. It is translated as CATSKPAGLAGGAEQFF.

The chain is built from TRBV7-9 and TRBJ1-1; D unresolved. CDR3 length: 17 residues. Germline V gives CDR1 SEHNR, CDR2 FQNEAQ (reference sequence). V lost 1 base and J 5 bases, leaving 20 bases between the germline ends. CDR3 loop: CASSLESGMVIVTEAFF. CDR3 sequence (DNA): TGTGCCAGCAGCTTAGAGTCCGGGATGGTAATTGTAACTGAAGCTTTCTTT.

The rearrangement uses TRBV5-8 and TRBJ2-7, with 8 bases identical to TRBD1. The germline CDR1 and CDR2 sequences are SGHTS and YDEGEE. The J segment lost 7 bases and the V segment lost 0 bases, leaving 6 bases of the junction unmatched. This CDR3 has 14 amino acids. CDR3 sequence reads: CASSLVQGAGEQYF. For the CDR3, the DNA is TGTGCCAGCAGCTTGGTCCAGGGGGCAGGGGAGCAGTACTTC.

The chain couples TRBV7-6 to TRBJ2-2; a weak D match, TRBD1 (6 bases). The CDR3 runs to 18 residues. CDR1 is SGHVS, CDR2 FNYEAQ, per germline. Trimming took 1 base from V and 4 from J, leaving 19 bases between them. The DNA for the CDR3 is TGTGCCAGCAGCTTAGACATTGACCCAGGGGAAGGCACCGGGGAGCTGTTTTTT. Translated: CASSLDIDPGEGTGELFF.

The chain has TRBV7-9 and TRBJ1-2; a possible D gene is TRBD1 (5 bases). The CDR3 covers 16 residues. The germline V gene has CDR1 SEHNR and CDR2 FQNEAQ (reference sequence). Trimming cost V 2 bases and J 6 bases, with 19 bases left between them. The CDR3 sequence is CASSLLFGREGNGYTF. CDR3 coding DNA: TGTGCCAGCAGCTTACTCTTTGGCAGGGAGGGCAATGGCTACACCTTC.

The chain uses TRBV2 and TRBJ2-1; TRBD2 agrees at 9 bases. Looked up from germline, CDR1 is SNHLY and CDR2 is FYNNEI. The CDR3 has 17 amino acids. V dropped 3 bases and J dropped 7; count of bases not matched to a gene: 13. CDR3 loop: CASSDRPEAGGINEQFF. The CDR3 DNA sequence: TGTGCCAGCAGTGACCGTCCAGAAGCGGGGGGCATAAATGAGCAGTTCTTC.

The chain recombines TRBV5-4 with TRBJ2-6, with TRBD1 matching over 7 bases. The CDR3 loop spans 16 amino acids. Trimming took 0 bases from V and 3 from J; bases not matched to a gene: 3. Germline V gives CDR1 SGHNT, CDR2 YYREEE (reference sequence). Here the CDR3 DNA reads TGTGCCAGCAGCTTGGAAAGGGGGCTTGGGGCCAACGTCCTGACTTTC. Protein product: CASSLERGLGANVLTF.

Details on this clone: Other nucleotide sequences from this sample produce the same CDR3. V and J are TRBV2 and TRBJ2-7; D unresolved. The CDR3 runs to 11 residues. Looked up from germline, CDR1 is SNHLY and CDR2 is FYNNEI. V dropped 6 bases and J dropped 4 bases, with 7 bases sitting between them. CDR3: CASSGYYEQYF. In nucleotides, the CDR3 is TGTGCCAGCAGCGGTTATTACGAGCAGTACTTC.

The chain recombines TRBV3-1 (or the pseudogene TRBV3-2) with TRBJ1-3; D gene uncertain. V was cut by 9 bases and J by 4 bases, with 16 bases left in between. The CDR3 spans 14 residues. Germline CDR1 reads LGHDT; CDR2 reads YNNKEL (reference sequence). The CDR3 nucleotides are TGTGCCAGTTCCTCTTTCGGGGTAGGAAACACCATATATTTT. Its protein is CASSSFGVGNTIYF.

The chain uses TRBV10-2 and TRBJ1-1; D remains unclear. Per the germline V gene, CDR1 is WSHSY and CDR2 is SAAADI. V was pared by 0 bases and J by 2 bases, with 10 bases between. The CDR3 is 15 amino acids. In DNA form, the CDR3 reads TGCGCCAGCAGTGAGTCGAGCGGGGTCAACACTGAAGCTTTCTTT. This translates into CASSESSGVNTEAFF.

The chain combines TRBV27 with TRBJ1-1; the match to TRBD1 covers 8 bases. The J segment lost 11 bases and the V segment lost 4 bases, leaving 9 bases of the junction unmatched. The germline V gene encodes CDR1 MNHEY and CDR2 SMNVEV (reference sequence). The CDR3 loop spans 13 amino acids. The CDR3 nucleotides read TGTGCCAGCAGTTCGGGTCCGCACAGGGGGGCTTTCTTT. Amino acids: CASSSGPHRGAFF.

This clone is a singleton in its sample. The V and J genes are TRBV14 and TRBJ2-5, with TRBD2 matching 10 bases. The CDR3 length is 15 residues. The germline gives CDR1 SGHDN, CDR2 FVKESK. With 2 bases clipped from V and 5 bases from J, the junction kept 5 bases outside the gene matches. The CDR3 coding sequence is TGTGCCAGCAGCCAACTAGCGGGGGTCGGGGAGACCCAGTACTTC. Its protein product is CASSQLAGVGETQYF.

The CDR3 reads CASSDSGLGNTEAFF. As DNA, the CDR3 is TGTGCCAGCAGTGACTCAGGCCTGGGGAACACTGAAGCTTTCTTT. The chain links TRBV2 to TRBJ1-1; D is ambiguous. Germline V gene sequence: CDR1 SNHLY, CDR2 FYNNEI. The CDR3 consists of 15 residues. Between the trimmed V and J ends, which lost 3 bases and 1 base, there was a span of 12 bases. Looking up the rest from reference TRBV2 and TRBJ1-1 gives the full variable domain: EPEVTQTPSHQVTQMGQEVILRCVPISNHLYFYWYRQILGQKVEFLVSFYNNEISEKSEIFDDQFSVERPDGSNFTLKIRSTKLEDSAMYFCASSDSGLGNTEAFFGQGTRLTVV.

This chain connects TRBV5-4 to TRBJ1-5; possibly TRBD1 for D (5 bases). CDR3 length equals 15 residues. V shed 4 bases and J shed 0 bases, with 11 bases lying between them. CDR1 and CDR2 (germline): SGHNT, YYREEE (reference sequence). The CDR3 nucleotides are TGTGCCAGCAGCCCCGGACATGATAGCAATCAGCCCCAGCATTTT. Translated, it gives CASSPGHDSNQPQHF.

V gene TRBV5-1 combines with J gene TRBJ2-7, with a tentative D call TRBD2 (6 bases). The CDR3 is made up of 17 amino acids. Per the germline V gene, CDR1 is SGHRS and CDR2 is YFSETQ. V shed 2 bases and J shed 4 bases, with 22 bases lying between them. The CDR3 nucleotides read TGCGCCAGCAGCTTAGGACAACGACGGAGGGTAGCGTACGAGCAGTACTTC. Translating gives CASSLGQRRRVAYEQYF.

V is TRBV2 and J is TRBJ2-1; TRBD2 matches 10 bases. The length of the CDR3 is 15 residues. The V segment lost 5 bases and the J segment 8 bases; nucleotides outside the gene matches: 9. Germline CDR1 SNHLY, CDR2 FYNNEI. CDR3 coding DNA: TGTGCCAGCAGTCTGGAGCGGGGGGGTTTTGATGAGCAGTTCTTC. Its translation: CASSLERGGFDEQFF.

The V and J genes are TRBV6-6 and TRBJ2-7; 13 bases line up with TRBD2. This CDR3 region has 16 residues. The ends lost 5 bases at V and 5 bases at J; junction bases unmatched: 9. Germline loops: CDR1 MNHNY, CDR2 SVGAGI (reference sequence). CDR3 in amino acids: CASSRPGTSGTNEQYF. CDR3 coding DNA: TGTGCCAGCAGTCGGCCCGGGACTAGCGGGACGAACGAGCAGTACTTC.

The chain links TRBV3-1 (or the pseudogene TRBV3-2) to TRBJ2-5; 10 bases align to TRBD2. The trim removed 5 bases at V and 0 bases at J, leaving 6 bases unmatched. CDR1 LGHDT and CDR2 YNNKEL come from the germline V gene (reference sequence). The CDR3 is 16 amino acids. CDR3 nucleotides: TGTGCCAGCAGCTTCGGACTAGCGGATTACCAAGAGACCCAGTACTTC. Its protein is CASSFGLADYQETQYF.

The gene calls are TRBV28 and TRBJ2-3, with 7 bases fitting TRBD1. CDR1 is MDHEN and CDR2 is SYDVKM in the germline V gene. The length of the CDR3 is 17 residues. Losses at the gene ends were 3 bases for V and 10 bases for J; bases not matched to a gene: 19. DNA of the CDR3: TGTGCCAGCAGTTTGTCGATCAGGGGCGCCCTAACAGGGGCGCAGTATTTT. Its protein is CASSLSIRGALTGAQYF.

The gene calls are TRBV18 and TRBJ1-4; 11 positions match TRBD1. Trimming took 4 bases from V and 6 from J; bases not matched to a gene: 7. The CDR3 extends over 16 amino acids. CDR1 and CDR2 from the germline V gene are KGHSH and LQKENI. The CDR3: CASSQYTGQGDEKLFF. CDR3 DNA sequence: TGTGCCAGCTCACAATATACGGGACAGGGGGATGAAAAACTGTTTTTT.

The chain couples TRBV7-8 to TRBJ2-5; D ambiguous. Per the germline V gene, CDR1 is SGHVS and CDR2 is FQNEAQ. The ends were cut back, 1 base at V and 8 bases at J, with 8 bases in the middle. The CDR3 is 12 residues long. As DNA, the CDR3 is TGTGCCAGCAGCTTAGACGAGAGAACCCAGTACTTC. Its translation: CASSLDERTQYF.

V and J are TRBV7-9 and TRBJ1-3, with no clear D. This CDR3 has 16 residues. Trimming shortened V by 1 base and J by 0 bases, and 10 bases separated the two germline ends. Per the germline V gene, CDR1 is SEHNR and CDR2 is FQNEAQ (reference sequence). Here the CDR3 DNA reads TGTGCCAGCAGCTTAGTGGCGGGGAGCTCTGGAAACACCATATATTTT. Protein sequence: CASSLVAGSSGNTIYF.

The chain is built from TRBV7-9 and TRBJ1-6; D gene ambiguous. CDR3 length: 14 amino acids. Germline CDR1 SEHNR, CDR2 FQNEAQ (reference sequence). The V end was cut by 5 bases, the J end by 9 bases, with 14 bases between. The CDR3 DNA is TGTGCCAGCAGCCTGGGAGGCTCTGGTTCACCCCTCCACTTT. Translation: CASSLGGSGSPLHF.

The rearrangement joins TRBV4-1 to TRBJ2-1; TRBD2 is a possible D gene (6 bases). Germline CDR1 MGHRA, CDR2 YSYEKL. This CDR3 contains 16 residues. V was pared by 4 bases and J by 2 bases, with 15 bases between. This CDR3 reads CASSLTQGGAYNEQFF. CDR3 in DNA: TGCGCCAGCAGCCTCACCCAAGGCGGGGCCTACAATGAGCAGTTCTTC.

The chain uses TRBV14 and TRBJ2-3, with TRBD1 as a possible D gene (6 bases). The CDR3 loop spans 15 amino acids. Germline V gene data show CDR1 as SGHDN and CDR2 as FVKESK. V was clipped by 5 bases and J by 0 bases, with 12 bases between them. DNA for the CDR3: TGTGCCAGCAGCGAAATGGACAGCAGCACAGATACGCAGTATTTT. It encodes CASSEMDSSTDTQYF.

The chain combines TRBV7-2 with TRBJ2-5, with a possible D match to TRBD1 (6 bases). Deletions cut 5 bases from V and 2 bases from J, with 9 bases between. CDR1 is SGHTA and CDR2 is FQGNSA in the germline V gene. The CDR3 is made up of 13 amino acids. The CDR3 reads CASSRDRQETQYF. Here the CDR3 DNA reads TGTGCCAGCAGCAGAGACAGGCAAGAGACCCAGTACTTC.